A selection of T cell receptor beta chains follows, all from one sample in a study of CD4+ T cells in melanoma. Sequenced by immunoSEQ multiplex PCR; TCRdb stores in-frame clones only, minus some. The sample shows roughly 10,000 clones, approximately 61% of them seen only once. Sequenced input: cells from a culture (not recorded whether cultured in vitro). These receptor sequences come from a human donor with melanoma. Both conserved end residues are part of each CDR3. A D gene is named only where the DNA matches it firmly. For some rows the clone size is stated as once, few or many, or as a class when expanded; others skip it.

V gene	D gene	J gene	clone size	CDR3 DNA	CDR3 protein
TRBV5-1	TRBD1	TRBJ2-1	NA	TGCGCCAGTAAACTAGGGACAGTGGATTCCAATGAGCAGTTCTTC	CASKLGTVDSNEQFF
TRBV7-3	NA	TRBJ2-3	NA	TGTGCCAGCAGCTTAGCGCGAAGGGATACGCAGTATTTT	CASSLARRDTQYF
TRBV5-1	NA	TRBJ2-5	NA	TGCGCCAGCAGCTTGGGGGTAGTGGAGACCCAGTACTTC	CASSLGVVETQYF
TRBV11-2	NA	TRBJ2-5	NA	TGTGCCAGCAGCTTAGAGACAGGCCAAGAGACCCAGTACTTC	CASSLETGQETQYF
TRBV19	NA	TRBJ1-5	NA	TGTGCCAGCCACTCCCGCGGGGGCATCAATCAGCCCCAGCATTTT	CASHSRGGINQPQHF
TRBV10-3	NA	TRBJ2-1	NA	TGTGCCGTAGGTCCCCGGGAAGATGAGCAGTTCTTC	CAVGPREDEQFF
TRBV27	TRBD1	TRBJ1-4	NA	TGTGCCAGCAGAAAAACTCAGGGGGGCGAAAAACTGTTTTTT	CASRKTQGGEKLFF
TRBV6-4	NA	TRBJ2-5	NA	TGTGCCAGCAGTGATTCAACAGGGATGGAAGAGACCCAGTACTTC	CASSDSTGMEETQYF
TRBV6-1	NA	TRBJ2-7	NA	TGTGCCAGCAGTGAAGGACATCAGGGGGGAAGAGGCGAGCAGTACTTC	CASSEGHQGGRGEQYF
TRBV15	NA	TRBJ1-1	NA	TGTGCCACCAGCAGACACCAGGGGAACACTGAAGCTTTCTTT	CATSRHQGNTEAFF
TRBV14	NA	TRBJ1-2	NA	TGTGCCAGCAGCCAAGACACAGGATTTGGCTACACCTTC	CASSQDTGFGYTF
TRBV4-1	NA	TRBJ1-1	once	TGCGCCAGCAGCCAAGATCGCGAGGACGAAGCTTTCTTT	CASSQDREDEAFF
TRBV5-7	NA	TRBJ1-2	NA	TGTGCCAGCAGCTTGAATAACAGGATTATGAGTGGCTACACCTTC	CASSLNNRIMSGYTF
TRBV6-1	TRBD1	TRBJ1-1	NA	TGTGCCAGCAGTTATTCAACAGGGGAGTCTGAAGCTTTCTTT	CASSYSTGESEAFF
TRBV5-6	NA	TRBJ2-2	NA	TGTGCCAGCAGCTTGCGGGGCGCCGATTTGGTTGGGGAGCTGTTTTTT	CASSLRGADLVGELFF
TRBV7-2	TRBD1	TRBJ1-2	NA	TGTGCCAGCAGCTTAGTAACGGGACAGACATATGGCTACACCTTC	CASSLVTGQTYGYTF
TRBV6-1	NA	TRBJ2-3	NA	TGTGCCAGCAGTGATCGGGCTAGCGGCACAGATACGCAGTATTTT	CASSDRASGTDTQYF
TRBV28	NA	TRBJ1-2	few	TGTGCCAGCAGTTTACCCCCTTATGGCTACACCTTC	CASSLPPYGYTF
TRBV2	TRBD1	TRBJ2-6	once	TGTGCCAGCAGGATGCCGACAGGGCTCTCTGGGGCCAACGTCCTGACTTTC	CASRMPTGLSGANVLTF
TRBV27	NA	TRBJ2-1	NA	TGTGCCAGCAGTTTGTCGTACGCAGGGATCTCCTACAATGAGCAGTTCTTC	CASSLSYAGISYNEQFF
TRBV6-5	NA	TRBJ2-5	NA	TGTGCCAGCAGTTACGGGACCCTCCGTGAGACCCAGTACTTC	CASSYGTLRETQYF
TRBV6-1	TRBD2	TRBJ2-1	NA	TGTGCCAGCAGTGCTAGCGGGGAGGGGACCTACAATGAGCAGTTCTTC	CASSASGEGTYNEQFF
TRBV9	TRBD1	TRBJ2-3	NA	TGTGCCAGCAGCCTAGGGAGGACAGGGGAGACAGATACGCAGTATTTT	CASSLGRTGETDTQYF
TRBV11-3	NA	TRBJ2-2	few	TGTGCCAGCAGCGCCCGGGGGAACACCGGGGAGCTGTTTTTT	CASSARGNTGELFF
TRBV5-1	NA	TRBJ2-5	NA	TGCGCCAGCAGCTTGATGCCAGGGGAGACCCAGTACTTC	CASSLMPGETQYF
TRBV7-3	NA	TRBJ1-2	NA	TGTGCCAGCAGGAGGGACGATGGCTACACCTTC	CASRRDDGYTF
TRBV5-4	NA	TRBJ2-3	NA	TGTGCCAGCAGCCTACGAACAGGGAGCGTCGCAGATACGCAGTATTTT	CASSLRTGSVADTQYF
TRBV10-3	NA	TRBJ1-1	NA	TGTGCCATCAGCCTTAGGGGGGGGATTTTCACTGAAGCTTTCTTT	CAISLRGGIFTEAFF
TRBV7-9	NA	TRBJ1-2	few	TGTGCCAGCAGCCAAAGGGGCGGGTACTACACCTTC	CASSQRGGYYTF
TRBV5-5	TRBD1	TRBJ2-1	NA	TGTGCCAGCAGCTTGGTGACAGGGGTCGGCAATGAGCAGTTCTTC	CASSLVTGVGNEQFF
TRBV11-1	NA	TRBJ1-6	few	TGTGCCAGCAGCTTAGCCTCTGGTCGGGGCCCCCTCCACTTT	CASSLASGRGPLHF
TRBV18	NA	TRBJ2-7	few	TGTGCCAGCTCAGGTACAGGCAGCGAGCAGTACTTC	CASSGTGSEQYF
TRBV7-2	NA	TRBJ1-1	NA	TGTGCCAGCAGCTTAAGGGTAGGGACTGAAGCTTTCTTT	CASSLRVGTEAFF
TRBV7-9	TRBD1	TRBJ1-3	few	TGTGCCAGCAGCCGCCCGGGACAGGCACAGACCGAACGAAACACCATATATTTT	CASSRPGQAQTERNTIYF
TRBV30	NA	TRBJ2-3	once	TGTGCCTGGAGAACCATTGGGAGCACAGATACGCAGTATTTT	CAWRTIGSTDTQYF
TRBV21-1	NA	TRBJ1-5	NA	TGTGCCAGCAGCAGTCCCCTGGAAAACGATAAACATAGCAATCAGCCCCAGCATTTT	CASSSPLENDKHSNQPQHF
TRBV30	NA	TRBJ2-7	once	TGTGCCTGGAGTTTGGGACCGGCCTACGAGCAGTACTTC	CAWSLGPAYEQYF